The 27 T cell receptor beta chains reported below all come from one sample, sequenced in a study of blood T cells in healthy people across ages. Primers used in a second PCR of about 7 to 12 cycles were a sample-barcoded 5' primer and a J-beta primer mix. TCRdb re-derived calls from the 5' RACE reads in MiXCR, one entry per CDR3 protein. The table has about 1.8 million distinct CDR3 sequences, about 50% seen once. The specimen sequenced was blood. These TCRs come from a woman in her 40s in good health.

The V gene is TRBV7-9, the J gene TRBJ2-1; tentatively, D is TRBD2 (6 bases). In germline, CDR1 is SEHNR, CDR2 FQNEAQ (reference sequence). V was cut by 3 bases and J by 0 bases, with 12 bases left in between. This CDR3 has 16 amino acids. The CDR3 sequence: CASSFGGSRSYNEQFF. In DNA form, the CDR3 reads TGTGCCAGCAGCTTTGGGGGGAGCCGCTCCTACAATGAGCAGTTCTTC.

V is TRBV9 and J is TRBJ2-1; the match to TRBD1 covers 10 bases. Unmatched junction bases numbered 0, after V lost 0 bases and J lost 9 bases. The CDR3 runs 13 residues. CDR1 is SGDLS and CDR2 is YYNGEE in the germline V gene. Here the CDR3 reads CASSVGTGGEQFF. As DNA, the CDR3 is TGTGCCAGCAGCGTAGGGACAGGGGGTGAGCAGTTCTTC.

This chain links TRBV20-1 with TRBJ1-1, with a weak D call TRBD1 (6 bases). From germline, CDR1 is DFQATT and CDR2 SNEGSKA (reference sequence). The CDR3 runs 16 residues. V gave up 0 bases and J gave up 0 bases, with 14 bases separating them. The CDR3 is CSARDQRTALNTEAFF. In nucleotides, the CDR3 is TGCAGTGCTAGAGATCAGAGGACAGCCTTGAACACTGAAGCTTTCTTT.

This clonotype showed up just a few times. J is TRBJ2-7 and V is TRBV28; TRBD2 matches 10 bases. The CDR3 has 14 residues. The V and J ends lost 5 bases and 7 bases, in that order; junction bases with no gene match: 8. Per the germline V gene, CDR1 is MDHEN and CDR2 is SYDVKM. In nucleotides, the CDR3 is TGTGCCAGCAGTGAGCCGGGACTAGCGCGGGAGCAGTACTTC. Protein product: CASSEPGLAREQYF.

This chain uses TRBV5-4 with TRBJ1-4; no reliable D call. Germline V gives CDR1 SGHNT, CDR2 YYREEE (reference sequence). V was cut by 0 bases and J by 8 bases, with 11 bases left in between. This CDR3 has 14 amino acids. CDR3 loop: CASSLGSIGEKLFF. The CDR3 nucleotides are TGTGCCAGCAGCTTGGGGTCCATCGGGGAAAAACTGTTTTTT.

The chain carries TRBV28 and TRBJ2-7, with D perhaps matching TRBD1 or TRBD2 (5 bases each). V lost 5 bases, J lost 0 bases, and 14 bases lay in between. The CDR3 has 15 residues. Germline V CDR1 and CDR2: MDHEN, SYDVKM. DNA for the CDR3: TGTGCCAGCAGTGACCCGGGACGGAACTCCTACGAGCAGTACTTC. It translates to CASSDPGRNSYEQYF.

The J gene is TRBJ2-1, the V gene TRBV5-1; D is ambiguous. The J call is doubtful: the DNA matches TRBJ2-7 better. This CDR3 is built from 15 residues. Germline CDR1 is SGHRS and CDR2 is YFSETQ. The CDR3 nucleotides are TGCGCCAGCAGCTTGGAAACTCGCTCCTACAATGAGCAGTACTTC. Translated, it gives CASSLETRSYNEQYF.

This clonotype was counted a few times. The chain carries TRBV27 and TRBJ2-3, with 9 bases that match TRBD1. The CDR3 is 15 residues long. The V segment lost 6 bases and the J segment 4 bases; nucleotides outside the gene matches: 8. In germline, CDR1 is MNHEY, CDR2 SMNVEV (reference sequence). CDR3 sequence (DNA): TGTGCCAGCAGACAGGGGGCACACCGCGCAGATACGCAGTATTTT. Amino acids: CASRQGAHRADTQYF.

The V gene is TRBV29-1, the J gene TRBJ1-2; D gene ambiguous. The germline CDR1 and CDR2 sequences are SQVTM and ANQGSEA. The length of the CDR3 is 14 residues. V gave up 4 bases and J gave up 4 bases, with 16 bases separating them. CDR3 nucleotides: TGCAGCGTTGGCGGGCAGCTAAGTTCCTATGGCTACACCTTC. This codes for CSVGGQLSSYGYTF. The full variable domain, rest sourced from reference TRBV29-1 and TRBJ1-2, is SAVISQKPSRDICQRGTSLTIQCQVDSQVTMMFWYRQQPGQSLTLIATANQGSEATYESGFVIDKFPISRPNLTFSTLTVSNMSPEDSSIYLCSVGGQLSSYGYTFGSGTRLTVV.

This chain uses TRBV29-1 with TRBJ2-3; the D is unclear. CDR1 is SQVTM, CDR2 ANQGSEA, per germline. The CDR3 is 12 residues long. The germline V and J ends were trimmed by 4 bases and 0 bases, with 5 bases remaining between them. The DNA for the CDR3 is TGCAGCGTTGCAGAGAGCACAGATACGCAGTATTTT. This sequence encodes CSVAESTDTQYF.

This chain joins TRBV20-1 and TRBJ1-5; TRBD1 matches 7 bases. The CDR3 covers 13 residues. CDR1 is DFQATT, CDR2 SNEGSKA, per germline (reference sequence). The J segment lost 7 bases and the V segment lost 5 bases, leaving 8 bases of the junction unmatched. The CDR3 protein is CSAGRQGWQPQHF. The CDR3, as DNA: TGCAGTGCTGGTAGACAGGGCTGGCAGCCCCAGCATTTT.

This clonotype came up once. This chain uses TRBV27 with TRBJ2-3; weak D call: TRBD2 (6 bases). The CDR3 covers 16 residues. The ends were cut back, 5 bases at V and 6 bases at J, with 21 bases in the middle. The germline V gene has CDR1 MNHEY and CDR2 SMNVEV (reference sequence). This CDR3 reads CASSPPITTRGDTQYF. CDR3 nucleotides: TGTGCCAGCAGTCCACCGATCACGACTAGGGGTGATACGCAGTATTTT.

This sequence joins TRBV15 and TRBJ1-2; D gene ambiguous. Trimming cost V 0 bases and J 4 bases, with 9 bases left between them. The CDR3 totals 14 residues. Germline CDR1 and CDR2: LNHNV and YYDKDF (reference sequence). CDR3 bases: TGTGCCACCAGCAGAGAGGGCAGAACCTATGGCTACACCTTC. This sequence encodes CATSREGRTYGYTF.

V and J are TRBV12-3 or TRBV12-4 and TRBJ1-2, with D possibly matching TRBD1 (6 bases). Trimming stripped 6 bases from V and 2 bases from J, with 13 bases between. The CDR3 consists of 14 residues. The CDR3 reads CASRRSGTNYGYTF. As DNA, the CDR3 is TGTGCCAGCAGACGCTCCGGGACAAACTATGGCTACACCTTC.

The V call is TRBV6-6, the J call TRBJ2-1; D may be TRBD2 (6 bases). The CDR3 totals 16 residues. The ends were cut back, 1 base at V and 0 bases at J, with 10 bases in the middle. The germline CDR1 and CDR2 sequences are MNHNY and SVGAGI (reference sequence). The CDR3 here is CASSYYGRSSYNEQFF. The CDR3, as DNA: TGTGCCAGCAGTTACTATGGGAGGAGCTCCTACAATGAGCAGTTCTTC.

The sample holds many counts of this clonotype. The CDR3: CAISESTGAYEQYF. The CDR3 DNA is TGTGCCATCAGTGAGTCGACGGGGGCCTACGAGCAGTACTTC. This sequence joins TRBV10-3 and TRBJ2-7; D may be TRBD2 (6 bases). Trimming left V 0 bases short and J 2 bases short, with 8 bases between. The germline gives CDR1 ENHRY, CDR2 SYGVKD. The CDR3 covers 14 residues.

This clonotype was counted ten times or more. The CDR3 region is CASSLRGDQPQHF. CDR3 bases: TGTGCCAGCAGCTTAAGAGGGGATCAGCCCCAGCATTTT. The chain joins TRBV7-9 to TRBJ1-5, with TRBD1 as a possible D gene (5 bases). The CDR3 loop spans 13 amino acids. The ends were cut back, 2 bases at V and 5 bases at J, with 7 bases in the middle. The germline gives CDR1 SEHNR, CDR2 FQNEAQ (reference sequence).

The CDR3 DNA follows: TGTGCCAGTCCCCCCAGGACAGGGGGATCCTACGAGCAGTACTTC. This codes for CASPPRTGGSYEQYF. J is TRBJ2-7 and V is TRBV28, with TRBD1 identical over 10 bases. The CDR3 has 15 amino acids. Germline V CDR1 and CDR2: MDHEN, SYDVKM. Trimming at V came to 9 bases and at J to 1 base, leaving 9 bases not matched to a gene.

This chain links TRBV4-3 with TRBJ2-5; TRBD1 matches at 7 bases. From germline, CDR1 is LGHNA and CDR2 YSLEER. The trim removed 4 bases at V and 5 bases at J, leaving 10 bases unmatched. The CDR3 is made up of 15 amino acids. The CDR3 protein is CASSPRQGETETQYF. Written as DNA, the CDR3 is TGCGCCAGCAGCCCGCGACAGGGTGAAACGGAGACCCAGTACTTC.

The chain employs TRBV14 and TRBJ2-6; TRBD1 agrees at 7 bases. There are 19 residues in the CDR3. Germline loops: CDR1 SGHDN, CDR2 FVKESK. J was trimmed by 0 bases and V by 4 bases; bases with no gene match: 12. The CDR3 protein is CASSRQAWTGDSGANVLTF. CDR3 DNA sequence: TGTGCCAGCAGCCGCCAGGCCTGGACAGGTGACTCTGGGGCCAACGTCCTGACTTTC.

This clonotype was detected a few times. The rearrangement uses TRBV7-8 and TRBJ2-3; 9 bases match TRBD2. This CDR3 has 15 amino acids. Per germline, CDR1 SGHVS and CDR2 FQNEAQ. The V gene end was trimmed by 4 bases and the J gene end by 3 bases; junction bases not matched to a gene: 5. The CDR3 DNA is TGTGCCAGCAGCTCTATAGCGGGGGTTACAGATACGCAGTATTTT. It encodes CASSSIAGVTDTQYF.

The rearrangement joins TRBV19 to TRBJ2-5; no definite D call. Germline CDR1 is LNHDA and CDR2 is SQIVND (reference sequence). Trimming took 3 bases from V and 5 from J, leaving 4 bases between them. There are 11 residues in the CDR3. CDR3 sequence (DNA): TGTGCCAGTAGTATGTATGAGACCCAGTACTTC. Its translation: CASSMYETQYF.

This chain connects TRBV3-1 to TRBJ1-2; 8 bases fit TRBD1. CDR1 is LGHDT, CDR2 YNNKEL, per germline (reference sequence). This CDR3 region has 14 residues. The V gene end was trimmed by 0 bases and the J gene end by 6 bases; junction bases not matched to a gene: 3. The DNA of the CDR3 is TGTGCCAGCAGCCAAGATCCAGGGGGCGATGGCTACACCTTC. Its translation is CASSQDPGGDGYTF.

This clonotype has a handful of counts. The chain combines TRBV10-3 with TRBJ1-2; 8 nucleotides match TRBD1. The V and J ends lost 3 bases and 9 bases, in that order; junction bases with no gene match: 3. The germline gives CDR1 ENHRY, CDR2 SYGVKD. The CDR3 length is 12 residues. CDR3 in DNA: TGTGCCATCAGTGACAGGACAGGGAGCTACACCTTC. It translates to CAISDRTGSYTF.

The gene calls are TRBV6-2 or TRBV6-3 and TRBJ2-7; D possibly corresponds to TRBD1 (6 bases). The length of the CDR3 is 14 residues. The V gene lost 5 bases and the J gene lost 11 bases, with 22 bases spanning the gap. The germline CDR1 and CDR2 sequences are MNHEY and SVGEGT. The CDR3 sequence: CASSEPTGTRRKYF. CDR3 DNA: TGTGCCAGCAGTGAACCGACAGGTACCCGACGAAAGTACTTC.

This chain uses TRBV20-1 with TRBJ2-7; 11 bases match TRBD2. In germline, CDR1 is DFQATT, CDR2 SNEGSKA (reference sequence). V gave up 3 bases and J gave up 7 bases; unmatched junction bases: 17. The CDR3 is 17 residues long. The CDR3 loop reads CSASKKLAGGPYNEQYF. CDR3 coding DNA: TGCAGTGCTAGCAAGAAGCTAGCGGGGGGACCATACAATGAGCAGTACTTC.

Concerning this clonotype: The junction shows a germline mismatch at one end, possibly a read error. The chain carries TRBV4-3 and TRBJ2-3, with TRBD1 identical over 9 bases. Germline V lookup: CDR1 LGHNA, CDR2 YSLEER. The length of the CDR3 is 15 residues. In DNA, the CDR3 is TGCACCAGCAGCCAGGACAGGGGTAGCACAGATACGCAGTATTTT. This codes for CTSSQDRGSTDTQYF.